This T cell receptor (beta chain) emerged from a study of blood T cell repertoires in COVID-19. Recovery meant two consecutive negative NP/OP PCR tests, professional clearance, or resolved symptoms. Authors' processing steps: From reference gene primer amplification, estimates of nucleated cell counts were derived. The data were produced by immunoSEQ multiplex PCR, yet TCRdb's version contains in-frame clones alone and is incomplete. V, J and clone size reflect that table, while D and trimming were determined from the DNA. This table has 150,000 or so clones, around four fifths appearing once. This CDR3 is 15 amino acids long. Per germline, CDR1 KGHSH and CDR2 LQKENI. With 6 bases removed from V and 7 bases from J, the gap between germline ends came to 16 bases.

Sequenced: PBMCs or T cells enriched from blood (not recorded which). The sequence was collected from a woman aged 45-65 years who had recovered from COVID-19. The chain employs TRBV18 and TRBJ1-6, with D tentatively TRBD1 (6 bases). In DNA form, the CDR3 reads TGTGCCAGCTCCACAGTGGACAGCAAAAATTCACCCCTCCACTTT. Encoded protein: CASSTVDSKNSPLHF.